This T cell receptor beta chain was found in a study of identifying expanded T cells in peripheral blood. The method was immunoSEQ multiplex PCR; TCRdb's version includes in-frame clones alone and lacks a portion of them. Seen here are 50,000 to 60,000 clones, around 86% observed once, and the top ten hold roughly a sixth. The CDR3 has 15 residues. The germline gives CDR1 SGHVS, CDR2 FNYEAQ. The V and J ends lost 4 bases and 3 bases, in that order; junction bases with no gene match: 4. Sequencing input: blood. This chain uses TRBV7-6 with TRBJ2-5, with 11 bases identical to TRBD1. The receptor's source is a person aged 18 to 75 in good health. CDR3 nucleotide sequence: TGTGCCAGCAGCTCCACGGGACAGGGGGAAGAGACCCAGTACTTC. It is translated as CASSSTGQGEETQYF.